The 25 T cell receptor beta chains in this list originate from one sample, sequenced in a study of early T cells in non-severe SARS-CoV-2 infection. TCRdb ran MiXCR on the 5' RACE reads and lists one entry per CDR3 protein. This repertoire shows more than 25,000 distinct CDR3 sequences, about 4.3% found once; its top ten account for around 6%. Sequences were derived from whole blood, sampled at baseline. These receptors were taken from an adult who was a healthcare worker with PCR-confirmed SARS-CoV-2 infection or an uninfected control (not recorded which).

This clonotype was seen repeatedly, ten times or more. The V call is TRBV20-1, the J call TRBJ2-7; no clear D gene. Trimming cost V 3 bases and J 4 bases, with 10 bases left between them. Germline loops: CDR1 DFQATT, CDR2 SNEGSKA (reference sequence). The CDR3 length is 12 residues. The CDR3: CSASNPLYEQYF. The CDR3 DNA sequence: TGCAGTGCTAGTAACCCGCTTTACGAGCAGTACTTC.

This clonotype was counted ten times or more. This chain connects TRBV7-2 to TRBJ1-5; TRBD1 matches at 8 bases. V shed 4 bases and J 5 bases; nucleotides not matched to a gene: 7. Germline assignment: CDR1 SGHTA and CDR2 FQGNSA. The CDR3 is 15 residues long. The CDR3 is CASSYQGADYQPQHF. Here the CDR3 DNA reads TGTGCCAGCAGCTACCAGGGGGCGGACTATCAGCCCCAGCATTTT.

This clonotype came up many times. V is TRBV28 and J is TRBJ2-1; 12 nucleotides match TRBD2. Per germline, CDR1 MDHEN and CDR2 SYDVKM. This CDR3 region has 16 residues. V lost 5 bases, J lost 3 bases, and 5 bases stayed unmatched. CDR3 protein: CASSATSGGHYNEQFF. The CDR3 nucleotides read TGTGCCAGCAGTGCTACTAGCGGGGGGCACTACAATGAGCAGTTCTTC.

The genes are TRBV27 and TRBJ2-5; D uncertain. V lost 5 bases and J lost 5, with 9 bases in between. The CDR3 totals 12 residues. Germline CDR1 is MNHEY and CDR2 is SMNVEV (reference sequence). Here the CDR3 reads CASSLPWETQYF. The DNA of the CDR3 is TGTGCCAGCAGTCTCCCATGGGAGACCCAGTACTTC.

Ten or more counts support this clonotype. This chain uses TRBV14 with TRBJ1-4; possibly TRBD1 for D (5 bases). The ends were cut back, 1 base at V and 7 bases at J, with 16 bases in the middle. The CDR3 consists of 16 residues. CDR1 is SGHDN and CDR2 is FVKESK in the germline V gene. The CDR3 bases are TGTGCCAGCAGCCAAGGAATCCGGACATTGGGTGAAAAACTGTTTTTT. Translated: CASSQGIRTLGEKLFF. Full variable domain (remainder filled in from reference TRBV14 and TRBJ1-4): EAGVTQFPSHSVIEKGQTVTLRCDPISGHDNLYWYRRVMGKEIKFLLHFVKESKQDESGMPNNRFLAERTGGTYSTLKVQPAELEDSGVYFCASSQGIRTLGEKLFFGSGTQLSVL.

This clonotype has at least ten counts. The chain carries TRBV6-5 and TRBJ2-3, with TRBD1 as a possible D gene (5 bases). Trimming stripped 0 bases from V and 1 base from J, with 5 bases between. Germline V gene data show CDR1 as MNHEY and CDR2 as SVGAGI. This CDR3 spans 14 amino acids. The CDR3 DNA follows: TGTGCCAGCAGTTACTCCAGGGGCACAGATACGCAGTATTTT. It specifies CASSYSRGTDTQYF.

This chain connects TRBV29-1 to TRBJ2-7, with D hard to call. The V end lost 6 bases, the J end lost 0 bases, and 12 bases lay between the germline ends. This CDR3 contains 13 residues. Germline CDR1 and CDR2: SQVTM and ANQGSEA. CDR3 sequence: CSVPGVFSYEQYF. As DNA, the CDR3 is TGCAGCGTACCTGGGGTTTTCTCCTACGAGCAGTACTTC.

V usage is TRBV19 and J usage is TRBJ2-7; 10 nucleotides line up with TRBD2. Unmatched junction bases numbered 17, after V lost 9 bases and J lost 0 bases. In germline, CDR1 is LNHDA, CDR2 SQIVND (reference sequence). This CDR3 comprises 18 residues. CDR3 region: CASRVGGLAGANSYEQYF. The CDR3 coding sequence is TGTGCCAGCAGGGTTGGGGGGCTAGCGGGAGCAAACTCCTACGAGCAGTACTTC.

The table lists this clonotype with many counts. In DNA, the CDR3 is TGTGCCAGCAGCCCCCCCGGATCAGGGGGCGAAACTAATGAAAAACTGTTTTTT. Translation gives CASSPPGSGGETNEKLFF. The chain recombines TRBV7-8 with TRBJ1-4, with 8 bases lining up with TRBD1. There are 18 residues in the CDR3. Germline V gives CDR1 SGHVS, CDR2 FQNEAQ. The ends lost 5 bases at V and 1 base at J; junction bases unmatched: 12.

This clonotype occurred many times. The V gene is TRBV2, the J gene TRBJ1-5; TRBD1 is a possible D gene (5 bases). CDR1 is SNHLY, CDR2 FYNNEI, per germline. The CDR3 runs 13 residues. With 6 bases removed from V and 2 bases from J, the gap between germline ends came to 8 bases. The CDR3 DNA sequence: TGTGCCAGCAGGACAGAAGGCAATCAGCCCCAGCATTTT. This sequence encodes CASRTEGNQPQHF.

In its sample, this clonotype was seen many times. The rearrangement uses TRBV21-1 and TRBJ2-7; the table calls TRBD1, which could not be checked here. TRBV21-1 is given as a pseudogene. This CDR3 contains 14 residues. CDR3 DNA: TGTGCCAGCAGCAAAGGGGACAGTACCTACGAGCAGTACTTC. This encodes CASSKGDSTYEQYF.

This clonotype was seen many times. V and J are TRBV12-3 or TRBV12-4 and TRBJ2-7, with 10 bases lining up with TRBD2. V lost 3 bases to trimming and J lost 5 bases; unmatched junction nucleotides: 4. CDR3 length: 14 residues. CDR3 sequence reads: CASSFSGRINEQYF. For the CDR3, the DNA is TGTGCCAGCAGTTTTAGCGGGAGGATCAACGAGCAGTACTTC.

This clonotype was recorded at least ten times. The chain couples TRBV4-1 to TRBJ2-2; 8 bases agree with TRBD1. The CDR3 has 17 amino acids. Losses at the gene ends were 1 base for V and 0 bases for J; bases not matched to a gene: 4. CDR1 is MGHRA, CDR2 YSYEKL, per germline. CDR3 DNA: TGCGCCAGCAGCCAAGCTCCGGGACAGGCGAACACCGGGGAGCTGTTTTTT. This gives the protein CASSQAPGQANTGELFF.

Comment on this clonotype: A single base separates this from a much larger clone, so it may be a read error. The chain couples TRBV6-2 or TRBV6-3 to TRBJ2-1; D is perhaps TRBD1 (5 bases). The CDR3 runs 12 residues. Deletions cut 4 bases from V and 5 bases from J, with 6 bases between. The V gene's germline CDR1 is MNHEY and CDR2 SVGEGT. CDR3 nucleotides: TGTGCCAGCAGTTGCAGGGACAATGAGCAGTTCTTC. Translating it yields CASSCRDNEQFF.

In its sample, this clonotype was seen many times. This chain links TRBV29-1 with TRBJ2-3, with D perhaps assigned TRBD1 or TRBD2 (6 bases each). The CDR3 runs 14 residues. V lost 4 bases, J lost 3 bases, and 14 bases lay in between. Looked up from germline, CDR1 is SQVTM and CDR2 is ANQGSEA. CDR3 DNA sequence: TGCAGCGTTGTGGTCAGGGGAGGTACAGATACGCAGTATTTT. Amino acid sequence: CSVVVRGGTDTQYF.

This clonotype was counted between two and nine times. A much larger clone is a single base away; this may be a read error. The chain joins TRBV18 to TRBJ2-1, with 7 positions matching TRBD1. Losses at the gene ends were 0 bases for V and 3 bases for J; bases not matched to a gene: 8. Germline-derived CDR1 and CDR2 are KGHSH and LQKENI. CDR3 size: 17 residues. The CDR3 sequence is CASSPPLRTGYYNEQFF. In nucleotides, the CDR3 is TGTGCCAGCTCACCACCCTTAAGGACAGGTTACTACAATGAGCAGTTCTTC.

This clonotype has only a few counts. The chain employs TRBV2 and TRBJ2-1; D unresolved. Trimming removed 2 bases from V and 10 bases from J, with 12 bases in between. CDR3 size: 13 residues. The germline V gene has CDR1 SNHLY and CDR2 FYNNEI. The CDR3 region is CASSELPRLEQFF. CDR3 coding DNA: TGTGCCAGCAGTGAACTACCTCGGTTGGAGCAGTTCTTC.

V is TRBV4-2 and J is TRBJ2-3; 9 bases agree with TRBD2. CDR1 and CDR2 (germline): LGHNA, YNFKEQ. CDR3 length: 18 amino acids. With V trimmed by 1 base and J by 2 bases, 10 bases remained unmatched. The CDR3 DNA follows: TGTGCCAGCAGCCAAGGTGTGGTACTGGGACTAGCCACAGATACGCAGTATTTT. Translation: CASSQGVVLGLATDTQYF.

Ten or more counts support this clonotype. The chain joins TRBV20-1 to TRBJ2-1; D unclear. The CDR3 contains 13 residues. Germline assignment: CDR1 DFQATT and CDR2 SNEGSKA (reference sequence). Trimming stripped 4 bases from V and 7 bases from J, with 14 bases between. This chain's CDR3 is CSATPVGRNEQFF. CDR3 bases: TGCAGTGCTACCCCGGTGGGTAGGAATGAGCAGTTCTTC.

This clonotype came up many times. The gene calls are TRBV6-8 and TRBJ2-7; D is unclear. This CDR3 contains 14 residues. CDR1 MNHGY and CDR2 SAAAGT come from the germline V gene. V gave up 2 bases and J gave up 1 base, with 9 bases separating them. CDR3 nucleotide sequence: TGTGCCAGCAGTTACGCCAGCTATTCCTACGAGCAGTACTTC. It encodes CASSYASYSYEQYF.

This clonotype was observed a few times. CDR3 sequence reads: CASSPPADKSSNEQFF. The CDR3 DNA sequence: TGTGCCAGCTCACCACCGGCGGACAAGTCGTCTAATGAGCAGTTCTTC. The V and J genes are TRBV18 and TRBJ2-1; TRBD1 is a possible D gene (5 bases). V was cut by 0 bases and J by 7 bases, with 16 bases left in between. The CDR3 extends over 16 amino acids. CDR1 and CDR2 from the germline V gene are KGHSH and LQKENI.

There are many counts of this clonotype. The chain's CDR3 is CASSFGTGAFF. Here the CDR3 DNA reads TGTGCCAGCAGTTTTGGGACAGGAGCTTTCTTT. The rearrangement joins TRBV6-2 or TRBV6-3 to TRBJ1-1, with 8 nucleotides matching TRBD1. CDR3 length: 11 amino acids. Germline values: CDR1 MNHEY, CDR2 SVGEGT. V gave up 4 bases and J gave up 10 bases; unmatched junction bases: 2.

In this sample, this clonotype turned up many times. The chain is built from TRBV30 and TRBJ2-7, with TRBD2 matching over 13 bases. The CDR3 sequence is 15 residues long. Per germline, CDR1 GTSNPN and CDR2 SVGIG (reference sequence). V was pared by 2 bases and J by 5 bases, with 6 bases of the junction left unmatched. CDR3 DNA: TGTGCCTGGAGTAAGACTAGCGGGAGGAGCAACGAGCAGTACTTC. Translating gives CAWSKTSGRSNEQYF.

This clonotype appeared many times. CDR3 sequence (DNA): TGTGCCAGCAGTATCCCGGCTGTCACAGATACGCAGTATTTT. Protein: CASSIPAVTDTQYF. This sequence joins TRBV7-9 and TRBJ2-3; D is undetermined. The V end was cut by 6 bases, the J end by 2 bases, with 12 bases between. CDR1 and CDR2 (germline): SEHNR, FQNEAQ (reference sequence). This CDR3 contains 14 residues.

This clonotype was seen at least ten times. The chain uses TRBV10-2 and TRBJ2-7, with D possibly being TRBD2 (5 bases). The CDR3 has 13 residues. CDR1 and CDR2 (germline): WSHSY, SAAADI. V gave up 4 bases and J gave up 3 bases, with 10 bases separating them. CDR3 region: CASSVLEGYEQYF. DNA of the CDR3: TGCGCCAGCAGTGTACTAGAAGGCTACGAGCAGTACTTC.